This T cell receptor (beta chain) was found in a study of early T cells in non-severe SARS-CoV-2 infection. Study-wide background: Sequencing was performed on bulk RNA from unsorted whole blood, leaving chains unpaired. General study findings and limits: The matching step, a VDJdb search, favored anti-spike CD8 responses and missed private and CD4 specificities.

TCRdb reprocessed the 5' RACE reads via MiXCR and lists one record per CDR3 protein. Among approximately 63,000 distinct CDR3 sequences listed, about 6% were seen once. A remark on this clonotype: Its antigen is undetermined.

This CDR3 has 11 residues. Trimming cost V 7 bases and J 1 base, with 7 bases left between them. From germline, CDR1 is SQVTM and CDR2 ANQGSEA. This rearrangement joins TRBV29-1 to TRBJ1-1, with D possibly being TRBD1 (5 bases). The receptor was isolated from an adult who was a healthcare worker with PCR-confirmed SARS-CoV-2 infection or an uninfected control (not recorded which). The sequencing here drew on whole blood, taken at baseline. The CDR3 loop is CSGGQNTEAFF. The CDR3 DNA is TGCAGCGGTGGACAGAACACTGAAGCTTTCTTT.